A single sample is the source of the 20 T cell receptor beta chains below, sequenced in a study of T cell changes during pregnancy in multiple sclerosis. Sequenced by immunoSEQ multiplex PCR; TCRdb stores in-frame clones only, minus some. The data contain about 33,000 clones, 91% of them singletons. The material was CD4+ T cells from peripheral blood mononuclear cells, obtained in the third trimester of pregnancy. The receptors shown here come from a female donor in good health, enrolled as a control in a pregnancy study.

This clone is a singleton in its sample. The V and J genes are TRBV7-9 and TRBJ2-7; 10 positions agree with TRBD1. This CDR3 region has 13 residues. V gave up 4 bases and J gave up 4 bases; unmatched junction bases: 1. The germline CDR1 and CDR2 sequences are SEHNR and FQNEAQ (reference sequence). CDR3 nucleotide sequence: TGTGCCAGCAGCTGGGGACAGGGGTACGAGCAGTACTTC. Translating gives CASSWGQGYEQYF.

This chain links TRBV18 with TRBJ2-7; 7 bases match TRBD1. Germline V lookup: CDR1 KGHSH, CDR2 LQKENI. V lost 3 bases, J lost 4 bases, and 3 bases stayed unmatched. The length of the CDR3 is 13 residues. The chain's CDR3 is CASSPDRDYEQYF. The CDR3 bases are TGTGCCAGCTCACCCGACAGGGATTACGAGCAGTACTTC.

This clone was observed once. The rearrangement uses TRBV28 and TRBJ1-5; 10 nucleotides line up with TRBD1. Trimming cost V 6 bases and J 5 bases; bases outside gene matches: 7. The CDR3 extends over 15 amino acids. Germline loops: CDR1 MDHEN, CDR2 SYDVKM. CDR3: CASRPGQGLYQPQHF. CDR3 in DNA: TGTGCCAGCAGACCGGGACAGGGGTTATATCAGCCCCAGCATTTT.

CDR3 in amino acids: CASTRPGQGIYEQYF. DNA for the CDR3: TGTGCCAGCACTCGCCCGGGACAGGGTATATACGAGCAGTACTTC. The chain employs TRBV28 and TRBJ2-7; 9 bases are shared with TRBD1. There are 15 residues in the CDR3. V shed 7 bases, J shed 4 bases, and the junction held 11 bases outside the gene matches. Germline V CDR1 and CDR2: MDHEN, SYDVKM.

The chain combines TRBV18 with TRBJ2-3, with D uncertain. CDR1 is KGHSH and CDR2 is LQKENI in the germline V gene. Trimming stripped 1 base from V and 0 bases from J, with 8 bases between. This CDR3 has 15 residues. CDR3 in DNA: TGTGCCAGCTCACCACGAGGTTCTAGCACAGATACGCAGTATTTT. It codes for CASSPRGSSTDTQYF.

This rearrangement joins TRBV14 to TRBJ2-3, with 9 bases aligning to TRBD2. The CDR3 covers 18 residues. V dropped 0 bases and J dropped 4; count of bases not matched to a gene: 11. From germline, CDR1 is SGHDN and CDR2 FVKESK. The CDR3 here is CASSQDMLAGYVADTQYF. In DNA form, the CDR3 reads TGTGCCAGCAGCCAAGATATGCTAGCGGGATATGTCGCAGATACGCAGTATTTT.

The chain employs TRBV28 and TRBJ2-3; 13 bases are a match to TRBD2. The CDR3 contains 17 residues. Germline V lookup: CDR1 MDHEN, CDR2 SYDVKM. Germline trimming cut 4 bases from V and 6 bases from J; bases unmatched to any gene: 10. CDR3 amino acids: CASSSEGTSGGADTQYF. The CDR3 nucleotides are TGTGCCAGCAGTTCCGAGGGAACTAGCGGGGGGGCGGATACGCAGTATTTT.

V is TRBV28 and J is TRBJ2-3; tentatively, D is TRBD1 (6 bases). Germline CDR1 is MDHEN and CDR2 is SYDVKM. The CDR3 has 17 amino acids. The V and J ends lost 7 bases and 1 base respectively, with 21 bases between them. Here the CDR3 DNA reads TGTGCCAGCACCGCCACCCTAGGGACAACCGGCACAGATACGCAGTATTTT. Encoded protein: CASTATLGTTGTDTQYF.

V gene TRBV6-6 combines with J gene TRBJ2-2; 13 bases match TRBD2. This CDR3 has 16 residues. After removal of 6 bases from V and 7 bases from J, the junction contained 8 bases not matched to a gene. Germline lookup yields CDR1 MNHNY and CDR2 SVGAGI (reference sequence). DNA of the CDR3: TGTGCCAGCAGAAAACTAGCGGGGGGGCTTAACGGGGAGCTGTTTTTT. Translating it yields CASRKLAGGLNGELFF.

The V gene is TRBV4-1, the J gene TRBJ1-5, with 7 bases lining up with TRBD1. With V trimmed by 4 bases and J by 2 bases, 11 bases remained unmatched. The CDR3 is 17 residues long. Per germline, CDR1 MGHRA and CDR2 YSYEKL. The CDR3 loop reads CASSRGEGAIGNQPQHF. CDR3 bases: TGCGCCAGCAGCCGTGGTGAGGGGGCAATTGGCAATCAGCCCCAGCATTTT.

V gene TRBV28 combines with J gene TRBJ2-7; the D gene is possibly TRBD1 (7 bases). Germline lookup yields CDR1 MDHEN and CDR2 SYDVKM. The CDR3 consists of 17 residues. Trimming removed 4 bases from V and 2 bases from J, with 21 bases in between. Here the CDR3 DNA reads TGTGCCAGCAGTTCAGGGGGGCGCCGGGACAGTACCTACGAGCAGTACTTC. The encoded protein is CASSSGGRRDSTYEQYF.

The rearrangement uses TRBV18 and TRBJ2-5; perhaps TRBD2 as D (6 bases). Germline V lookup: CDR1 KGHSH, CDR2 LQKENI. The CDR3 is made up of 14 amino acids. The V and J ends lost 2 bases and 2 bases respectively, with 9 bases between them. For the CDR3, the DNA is TGTGCCAGCTCACCATCGGGGGAACAAGAGACCCAGTACTTC. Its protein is CASSPSGEQETQYF.

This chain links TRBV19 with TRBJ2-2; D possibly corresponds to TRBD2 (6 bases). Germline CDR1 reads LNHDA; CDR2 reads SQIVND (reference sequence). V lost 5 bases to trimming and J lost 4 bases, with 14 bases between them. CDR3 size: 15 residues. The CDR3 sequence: CASSPDWGVTGELFF. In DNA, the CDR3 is TGTGCCAGTAGTCCCGATTGGGGGGTCACCGGGGAGCTGTTTTTT.

CDR3 bases: TGTGCCAGCAGTTTATGGGCTCGATCGGCCGAGCAGTACTTC. Translating gives CASSLWARSAEQYF. V usage is TRBV27 and J usage is TRBJ2-7, with D unresolved. CDR1 is MNHEY, CDR2 SMNVEV, per germline (reference sequence). V lost 1 base and J 6 bases, leaving 13 bases between the germline ends. This CDR3 is built from 14 residues.

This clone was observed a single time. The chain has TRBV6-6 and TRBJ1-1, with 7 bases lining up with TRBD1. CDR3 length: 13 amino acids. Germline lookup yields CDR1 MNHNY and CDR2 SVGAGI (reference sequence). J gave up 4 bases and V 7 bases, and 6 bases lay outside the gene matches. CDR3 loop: CASNEAGGTEAFF. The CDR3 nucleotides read TGTGCCAGCAATGAGGCAGGGGGCACTGAAGCTTTCTTT.

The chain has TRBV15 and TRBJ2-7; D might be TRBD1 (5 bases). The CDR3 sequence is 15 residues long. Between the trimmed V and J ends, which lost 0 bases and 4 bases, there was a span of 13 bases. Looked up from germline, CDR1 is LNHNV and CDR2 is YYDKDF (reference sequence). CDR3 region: CATSRDLGRVYEQYF. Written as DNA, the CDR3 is TGTGCCACCAGCAGAGATCTCGGCAGGGTTTACGAGCAGTACTTC.

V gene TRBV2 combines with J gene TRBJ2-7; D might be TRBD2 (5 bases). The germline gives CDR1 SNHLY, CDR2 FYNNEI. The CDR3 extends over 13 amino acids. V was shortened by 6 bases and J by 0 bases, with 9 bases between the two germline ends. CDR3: CASSPGNSYEQYF. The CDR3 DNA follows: TGTGCCAGCAGCCCCGGGAACTCCTACGAGCAGTACTTC.

The CDR3 sequence is CASSMDSLYGYTF. The CDR3 nucleotides read TGTGCCAGCAGCATGGACAGTCTTTATGGCTACACCTTC. The gene calls are TRBV6-5 and TRBJ1-2, with a tentative D call TRBD1 (6 bases). Per germline, CDR1 MNHEY and CDR2 SVGAGI. V was trimmed by 6 bases and J by 5 bases, leaving 13 bases between them. CDR3 length equals 13 residues.

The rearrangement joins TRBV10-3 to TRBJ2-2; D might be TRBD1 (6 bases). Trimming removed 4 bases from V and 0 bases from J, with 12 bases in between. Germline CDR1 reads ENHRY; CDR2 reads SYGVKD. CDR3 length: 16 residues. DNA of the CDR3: TGTGCCATCAGTGCGGACGGACAGTCGAACACCGGGGAGCTGTTTTTT. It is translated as CAISADGQSNTGELFF.

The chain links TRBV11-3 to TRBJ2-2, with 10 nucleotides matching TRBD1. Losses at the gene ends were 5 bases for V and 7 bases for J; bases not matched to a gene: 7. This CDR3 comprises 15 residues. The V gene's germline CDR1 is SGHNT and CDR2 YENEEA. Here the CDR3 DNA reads TGTGCCAGCAGCCCGCGACAGGGGGCGGGCGGGGAGCTGTTTTTT. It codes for CASSPRQGAGGELFF.